This section outlines one TCR beta chain sequence together with its context. What it binds is not known. The sample comes from a study of cytomegalovirus exposure and HLA in healthy donors. The CDR3 spans 15 residues. V gave up 2 bases and J gave up 6 bases; unmatched junction bases: 4. Germline V lookup: CDR1 KGHSH, CDR2 LQKENI. The primer mix had 60 Vbeta and 13 Jbeta primers. Libraries were prepared by immunoSEQ multiplex PCR; TCRdb keeps only in-frame clonotypes and omits some of them. This sample has about 140,000 clones; approximately 84% occur once, and the top ten carry less than 1.5%. Overall study results and limits: A reported reduction in N-insertions relative to the roughly 710-donor mean was seen in an Asian-associated ancestry cluster in a later analysis. Investigators reported under 200 TCR beta chains as tied to cytomegalovirus.

Sequenced: PBMCs. This chain links TRBV18 with TRBJ2-1; 10 nucleotides align to TRBD2. This TCR was recovered from a man aged 25-45 years in good health and CMV-seropositive. The CDR3 sequence: CASSPGAGGGNEQFF. CDR3 coding DNA: TGTGCCAGCTCACCAGGAGCGGGGGGGGGCAATGAGCAGTTCTTC.